Below, 20 T cell receptor beta chains from the same sample are listed, as sequenced in a study of blood T cells in healthy people across ages. The use of a sample-barcoded 5' primer and a J-beta primer mix characterized a second PCR of 7 to 11 cycles. One entry per CDR3 protein, called by TCRdb with MiXCR from the 5' RACE reads. The repertoire holds about 1,500,000 distinct CDR3 sequences, approximately 40% seen once, with roughly 7.7% in the top ten. The sample taken for sequencing was blood. Receptor source: a young woman in good health.

V gene TRBV5-1 combines with J gene TRBJ2-1; 7 bases agree with TRBD1. The CDR3 sequence is 15 residues long. In germline, CDR1 is SGHRS, CDR2 YFSETQ. The V segment lost 5 bases and the J segment 1 base; nucleotides outside the gene matches: 6. The CDR3 sequence: CASRARQGSYNEQFF. CDR3 sequence (DNA): TGCGCCAGCAGGGCTAGACAGGGTTCCTACAATGAGCAGTTCTTC.

This clonotype was counted once. This sequence joins TRBV30 and TRBJ2-5; TRBD1 is a possible D gene (5 bases). The J call may be faulty, since TRBJ2-7 better matches the DNA end. The CDR3 runs 14 residues. Germline V CDR1 and CDR2: GTSNPN, SVGIG (reference sequence). The CDR3 sequence: CAWSKVVQGDEQYF. DNA of the CDR3: TGTGCCTGGTCGAAGGTGGTCCAGGGCGACGAGCAGTACTTC.

This clonotype was observed a few times. The chain recombines TRBV6-5 with TRBJ2-4, with 11 bases that match TRBD2. TRBJ2-7 explains the end of the DNA better; the J call may be wrong. Germline values: CDR1 MNHEY, CDR2 SVGAGI. The CDR3 is 14 amino acids. CDR3: CASSISGRALEQYF. The CDR3, as DNA: TGTGCCAGCAGTATTAGCGGGAGGGCCCTCGAGCAGTACTTC.

The chain is built from TRBV6-5 and TRBJ2-2; D call uncertain. The CDR3 runs to 14 residues. V dropped 8 bases and J dropped 1 base, with 11 bases sitting between them. CDR1 is MNHEY, CDR2 SVGAGI, per germline. This CDR3 reads CASRLNRNTGELFF. The CDR3, as DNA: TGTGCCAGCCGTCTCAACAGGAACACCGGGGAGCTGTTTTTT.

This clonotype was counted between two and nine times. The V gene is TRBV19, the J gene TRBJ2-3; D is uncertain. Germline V gives CDR1 LNHDA, CDR2 SQIVND (reference sequence). The germline V and J ends were trimmed by 3 bases and 0 bases, with 7 bases remaining between them. This CDR3 has 14 residues. CDR3 nucleotide sequence: TGTGCCAGTAGTATTGGGTCTAGCACAGATACGCAGTATTTT. Its protein is CASSIGSSTDTQYF.

The chain carries TRBV20-1 and TRBJ2-2; D perhaps matches TRBD1 (8 bases). The CDR3 spans 15 residues. V was trimmed by 1 base and J by 4 bases, leaving 13 bases between them. From germline, CDR1 is DFQATT and CDR2 SNEGSKA (reference sequence). CDR3 DNA: TGCAGTGCTAGAGGGACAGGGAGGGCCACCGGGGAGCTGTTTTTT. It yields the protein CSARGTGRATGELFF.

A few counts support this clonotype. The chain has TRBV24-1 and TRBJ2-3; D is possibly TRBD2 (5 bases). The ends were cut back, 9 bases at V and 6 bases at J, with 24 bases in the middle. Per the germline V gene, CDR1 is KGHDR and CDR2 is SFDVKD. The CDR3 sequence is 16 residues long. CDR3 coding DNA: TGTGCCACCGATGGCCGTAAATTGGGGAGCTTGGATACGCAGTATTTT. Residues: CATDGRKLGSLDTQYF.

This sequence joins TRBV20-1 and TRBJ2-4; D assignment may be TRBD1 or TRBD2 (5 bases each). The J call may not be correct, given that the DNA end is closer to TRBJ2-7. The CDR3 loop spans 14 amino acids. Germline CDR1 is DFQATT and CDR2 is SNEGSKA (reference sequence). CDR3 protein: CSARPGRLIHEQYF. The CDR3 DNA reads TGCAGTGCTAGACCGGGACGGCTGATCCACGAGCAGTACTTC.

Worth noting for this clonotype: At one boundary the junction diverges from the germline segment, which might be a read error. J is TRBJ2-3 and V is TRBV4-1; D gene ambiguous. This CDR3 has 14 residues. Germline V gives CDR1 MGHRA, CDR2 YSYEKL. CDR3 amino acids: CASTRMPGTDTRYF. DNA of the CDR3: TGCGCCAGCACGCGGATGCCTGGCACAGATACGCGGTATTTT.

The gene calls are TRBV5-1 and TRBJ1-2, with D unresolved. CDR3 length: 13 residues. The V and J ends lost 7 bases and 4 bases respectively, with 14 bases between them. The germline CDR1 and CDR2 sequences are SGHRS and YFSETQ. CDR3 in DNA: TGCGCCAGCGGCACCGGGAACCTCTATGGCTACACCTTC. Residues: CASGTGNLYGYTF.

The CDR3 is CASSLDWSGTEAFF. The CDR3 DNA reads TGTGCCAGCAGCTTGGATTGGTCGGGCACTGAAGCTTTCTTT. The chain combines TRBV11-1 with TRBJ1-1; D remains unclear. The CDR3 runs 14 residues. Germline V gene data show CDR1 as SGHAT and CDR2 as FQDESV (reference sequence). Trimming shortened V by 3 bases and J by 4 bases, and 12 bases separated the two germline ends. The complete variable domain, with remaining parts taken from reference TRBV11-1 and TRBJ1-1, reads EAEVAQSPRYKITEKSQAVAFWCDPISGHATLYWYRQILGQGPELLVQFQDESVVDDSQLPKDRFSAERLKGVDSTLKIQPAELGDSAMYLCASSLDWSGTEAFFGQGTRLTVV.

The rearrangement joins TRBV4-1 to TRBJ1-2; weak D call: TRBD1 (5 bases). The CDR3 is made up of 16 amino acids. The germline V gene encodes CDR1 MGHRA and CDR2 YSYEKL. Trimming removed 3 bases from V and 3 bases from J, with 17 bases in between. The CDR3 sequence: CASSHPTRGRDYGYTF. The CDR3 region has the DNA TGCGCCAGCAGCCACCCCACCCGGGGCAGGGACTATGGCTACACCTTC.

The rearrangement uses TRBV6-5 and TRBJ2-7, with D perhaps being TRBD1 or TRBD2 (5 bases each). V was clipped by 5 bases and J by 2 bases, with 16 bases between them. In germline, CDR1 is MNHEY, CDR2 SVGAGI. This CDR3 spans 15 amino acids. CDR3 nucleotide sequence: TGTGCCAGCAGTAACCACGGACGGGGACCCTACGAGCAGTACTTC. This encodes CASSNHGRGPYEQYF.

V and J are TRBV7-9 and TRBJ1-5; tentatively, D is TRBD1 (6 bases). V was clipped by 5 bases and J by 4 bases, with 12 bases between them. The CDR3 totals 14 residues. Germline lookup yields CDR1 SEHNR and CDR2 FQNEAQ (reference sequence). This CDR3 reads CASSRQDLNQPQHF. Here the CDR3 DNA reads TGTGCCAGCAGCCGACAGGATTTAAATCAGCCCCAGCATTTT.

The gene calls are TRBV27 and TRBJ2-5, with TRBD2 matching 12 bases. The CDR3 spans 19 residues. J lost 5 bases, V lost 0 bases, and 13 bases had no gene match. CDR1 and CDR2 from the germline V gene are MNHEY and SMNVEV (reference sequence). CDR3 amino acids: CASSLSLAGGLSSRETQYF. Written as DNA, the CDR3 is TGTGCCAGCAGTTTATCACTAGCGGGAGGTCTATCAAGTAGGGAGACCCAGTACTTC.

Concerning this clonotype: An end of the junction does not agree with germline; a read error may underlie this. The V call is TRBV2, the J call TRBJ2-2; weak D call: TRBD1 (5 bases). The CDR3 is 13 amino acids. Per the germline V gene, CDR1 is SNHLY and CDR2 is FYNNEI. CDR3 amino acids: CSSSGSGSGELFF. CDR3 DNA: TGTTCCAGCAGTGGTTCAGGGTCCGGGGAGCTGTTTTTT.

The J gene is TRBJ1-2, the V gene TRBV6-1; no definite D call. The V and J ends lost 3 bases and 6 bases respectively, with 11 bases between them. Germline-derived CDR1 and CDR2 are MNHNS and SASEGT. The CDR3 is 13 amino acids. As DNA, the CDR3 is TGTGCCAGCAGTGATTGGACTCGGGATGGCTACACCTTC. It encodes CASSDWTRDGYTF.

On this clonotype itself: This may stem from a read error, because a much larger clone lies one nucleotide away. V and J are TRBV7-2 and TRBJ2-7, with 7 bases matching TRBD1. The V segment lost 4 bases and the J segment 2 bases; nucleotides outside the gene matches: 8. The germline CDR1 and CDR2 sequences are SGHTA and FQGNSA. The length of the CDR3 is 15 residues. Here the CDR3 DNA reads TGTGCCAGCAGCTACCAAGGGACAGAAACCTACGAGCAGTACTTC. Its translation: CASSYQGTETYEQYF.

This clonotype has only a few counts. This chain links TRBV6-1 with TRBJ1-2, with 9 bases aligning to TRBD1. Germline V gene data show CDR1 as MNHNS and CDR2 as SASEGT. The trim removed 5 bases at V and 2 bases at J, leaving 9 bases unmatched. CDR3 length: 16 amino acids. The CDR3: CASSQTIGTGNYGYTF. Here the CDR3 DNA reads TGTGCCAGCAGTCAAACGATTGGGACAGGGAACTATGGCTACACCTTC.

The rearrangement links TRBV29-1 to TRBJ2-3, with D perhaps being TRBD1 or TRBD2 (5 bases each). V lost 7 bases and J lost 0, with 17 bases in between. Germline CDR1 SQVTM, CDR2 ANQGSEA. The CDR3 is 15 residues long. The CDR3, as DNA: TGCAGCGCTGGTGGGGGACCCCTTAGCACAGATACGCAGTATTTT. It translates to CSAGGGPLSTDTQYF.